Below are 26 T cell receptor beta chains sequenced from a single sample in a study of Graves' ophthalmopathy and Graves' hyperthyroidism. Scientists amplified the TCR beta CDR3 regions from RNA transcripts. A first-round RT-PCR used HTBI primers, followed by a second-round multiplex PCR. MiXCR, applied by TCRdb to the multiplex PCR reads, yields one record per CDR3 protein. The sample lists 260,000 or so distinct CDR3 sequences, around 42% occurring once. Source material: peripheral blood. The receptors were gathered from an adult man with Graves' ophthalmopathy.

This chain connects TRBV7-9 to TRBJ2-5; 9 nucleotides agree with TRBD2. The CDR3 totals 15 residues. After removal of 3 bases from V and 4 bases from J, the junction contained 6 bases not matched to a gene. Germline loops: CDR1 SEHNR, CDR2 FQNEAQ (reference sequence). DNA of the CDR3: TGTGCCAGCAGCTTTGGTCTAGCGGGAAGAGAGACCCAGTACTTC. It codes for CASSFGLAGRETQYF.

V gene TRBV10-3 combines with J gene TRBJ1-1, with TRBD1 matching over 7 bases. The CDR3 is 14 amino acids. V lost 1 base and J lost 4; bases outside the gene matches: 3. CDR1 ENHRY and CDR2 SYGVKD come from the germline V gene. This CDR3 reads CAISEFQGGTEAFF. CDR3 nucleotide sequence: TGTGCCATCAGTGAGTTCCAGGGGGGCACTGAAGCTTTCTTT.

V and J are TRBV12-3 or TRBV12-4 and TRBJ1-3; D is unclear. V was clipped by 6 bases and J by 0 bases, with 12 bases between them. This CDR3 has 15 residues. The CDR3 DNA reads as TGTGCCAGCAGCCCGGGTGGTCTCTCTGGAAACACCATATATTTT. Amino acids: CASSPGGLSGNTIYF.

As to this clonotype: This may arise from a read error, as a much more abundant clone is one base away. The V and J genes are TRBV7-9 and TRBJ2-2, with unresolved D. Germline values: CDR1 SEHNR, CDR2 FQNEAQ (reference sequence). CDR3 size: 17 residues. The V end was cut by 11 bases, the J end by 1 base, with 23 bases between. The CDR3, as DNA: TGTGCCGGCAAGGGCCCTACCGAGTACCTGAACACCGGGGAGCTGTTTTTT. This translates into CAGKGPTEYLNTGELFF. The full variable domain, with the rest looked up from reference TRBV7-9 and TRBJ2-2, is DTGVSQNPRHKITKRGQNVTFRCDPISEHNRLYWYRQTLGQGPEFLTYFQNEAQLEKSRLLSDRFSAERPKGSFSTLEIQRTEQGDSAMYLCAGKGPTEYLNTGELFFGEGSRLTVL.

The J gene is TRBJ2-5, the V gene TRBV29-1, with TRBD2 matching over 8 bases. Per germline, CDR1 SQVTM and CDR2 ANQGSEA. The J segment lost 5 bases and the V segment lost 6 bases, leaving 5 bases of the junction unmatched. The CDR3 is 12 amino acids. The CDR3 here is CSVAAGVETQYF. For the CDR3, the DNA is TGCAGCGTAGCAGCGGGAGTCGAGACCCAGTACTTC.

V usage is TRBV7-9 and J usage is TRBJ1-4, with 9 bases lining up with TRBD1. The V gene end was trimmed by 8 bases and the J gene end by 8 bases; junction bases not matched to a gene: 6. The CDR3 loop spans 13 amino acids. Germline CDR1 and CDR2: SEHNR and FQNEAQ (reference sequence). The CDR3 protein is CASGQGRREKLFF. The CDR3 DNA is TGTGCCAGCGGACAGGGGCGCAGGGAAAAACTGTTTTTT.

This chain uses TRBV9 with TRBJ2-5; 9 bases align to TRBD2. Unmatched junction bases numbered 11, after V lost 3 bases and J lost 5 bases. CDR1 SGDLS and CDR2 YYNGEE come from the germline V gene. The CDR3 length is 16 residues. CDR3 nucleotides: TGTGCCAGCAGCGGGCTAGCGGGAATTTGGCGGGAGACCCAGTACTTC. It yields the protein CASSGLAGIWRETQYF.

On this clonotype itself: The junction does not match germline at one end; this may be a read error. Written as DNA, the CDR3 is TGTGCCAGCAGTTACGGGGACCGGGGTCTTAATGAAAAACTGTTTTTT. This translates into CASSYGDRGLNEKLFF. The genes are TRBV10-3 and TRBJ1-4; D is possibly TRBD1 (5 bases). The germline V gene has CDR1 ENHRY and CDR2 SYGVKD. The CDR3 loop spans 16 amino acids.

V gene TRBV20-1 combines with J gene TRBJ1-2; the match to TRBD1 covers 7 bases. CDR3 length: 13 residues. Germline trimming cut 8 bases from V and 0 bases from J; bases unmatched to any gene: 6. From germline, CDR1 is DFQATT and CDR2 SNEGSKA (reference sequence). The DNA for the CDR3 is TGCAGTCCCATAGACAGGGCTAACTATGGCTACACCTTC. This codes for CSPIDRANYGYTF.

The rearrangement joins TRBV10-2 to TRBJ2-6; 10 nucleotides line up with TRBD1. The CDR3 covers 13 residues. The germline V gene encodes CDR1 WSHSY and CDR2 SAAADI. V lost 6 bases, J lost 18 bases, and 11 bases stayed unmatched. CDR3 sequence: CASSDRQGAQETF. The CDR3 DNA reads TGCGCCAGCAGCGACCGACAGGGGGCACAAGAGACTTTC.

This chain joins TRBV6-1 and TRBJ2-7; D gene ambiguous. Germline V gene lookup returns CDR1 MNHNS and CDR2 SASEGT. The CDR3 extends over 10 amino acids. With 6 bases removed from V and 4 bases from J, the gap between germline ends came to 4 bases. CDR3 sequence (DNA): TGTGCCAGCAGAGCTTACGAGCAGTACTTC. Translation: CASRAYEQYF.

This chain's CDR3 is CASSKGVGQGYEQYF. The CDR3 nucleotides are TGTGCCAGCAGCAAGGGGGTGGGACAGGGTTACGAGCAGTACTTC. The chain employs TRBV7-8 and TRBJ2-7; 9 bases fit TRBD1. CDR1 and CDR2 (germline): SGHVS, FQNEAQ. The ends lost 5 bases at V and 4 bases at J; junction bases unmatched: 9. The CDR3 consists of 15 residues.

This clonotype appeared a few times. The chain recombines TRBV20-1 with TRBJ2-7; 12 nucleotides agree with TRBD1. J lost 5 bases, V lost 5 bases, and 7 bases had no gene match. Germline lookup yields CDR1 DFQATT and CDR2 SNEGSKA (reference sequence). This CDR3 comprises 14 residues. The DNA for the CDR3 is TGCAGTGCTGGAGGGACAGGGGGCCCCCACGAGCAGTACTTC. It specifies CSAGGTGGPHEQYF.

The V and J genes are TRBV10-3 and TRBJ2-2; D possibly corresponds to TRBD1 (5 bases). The V gene's germline CDR1 is ENHRY and CDR2 SYGVKD. The CDR3 runs to 14 residues. Trimming took 0 bases from V and 6 from J, leaving 8 bases between them. The chain's CDR3 is CAISESRTSGELFF. In nucleotides, the CDR3 is TGTGCCATCAGTGAGTCGAGGACATCCGGGGAGCTGTTTTTT.

This rearrangement joins TRBV4-2 to TRBJ2-7; 11 bases align to TRBD1. V trimming: 3 bases; J trimming: 3 bases; junction bases outside the gene matches: 7. The germline V gene encodes CDR1 LGHNA and CDR2 YNFKEQ. This CDR3 contains 16 residues. CDR3: CASSHLAGQGDYEQYF. Written as DNA, the CDR3 is TGTGCCAGCAGCCACCTCGCGGGACAGGGGGACTACGAGCAGTACTTC.

This clonotype was seen once. The V and J genes are TRBV4-1 and TRBJ2-5, with a weak D call TRBD1 (6 bases). The V end was cut by 0 bases, the J end by 2 bases, with 22 bases between. Germline V lookup: CDR1 MGHRA, CDR2 YSYEKL. This CDR3 region has 19 residues. Written as DNA, the CDR3 is TGCGCCAGCAGCCAAGATCGTGGGTTTTTTTCAGGGGAACAAGAGACCCAGTACTTC. Translating it yields CASSQDRGFFSGEQETQYF.

The rearrangement uses TRBV7-9 and TRBJ1-4; 7 bases line up with TRBD1. The CDR3 loop spans 16 amino acids. Per the germline V gene, CDR1 is SEHNR and CDR2 is FQNEAQ (reference sequence). Germline trimming cut 3 bases from V and 0 bases from J; bases unmatched to any gene: 4. Written as DNA, the CDR3 is TGTGCCAGCAGCTTGGGACAGTCTGCAACTAATGAAAAACTGTTTTTT. Its protein product is CASSLGQSATNEKLFF.

J is TRBJ1-2 and V is TRBV20-1; D remains ambiguous. Trimming shortened V by 3 bases and J by 4 bases, and 12 bases separated the two germline ends. Germline CDR1 and CDR2: DFQATT and SNEGSKA (reference sequence). The CDR3 is 13 residues long. The CDR3 DNA sequence: TGCAGTGCTAGGGAGGCGGGCCGCTATGGCTACACCTTC. This sequence encodes CSAREAGRYGYTF.

V is TRBV9 and J is TRBJ1-6; 7 positions agree with TRBD1. The germline CDR1 and CDR2 sequences are SGDLS and YYNGEE. This CDR3 contains 14 residues. V dropped 9 bases and J dropped 9; count of bases not matched to a gene: 12. The DNA of the CDR3 is TGTGCCACCTCAAGGGGGCAGGGAGGTTCACCCCTCCACTTT. Protein sequence: CATSRGQGGSPLHF.

This clonotype has ten or more counts. The chain joins TRBV9 to TRBJ1-1, with 7 positions matching TRBD1. This CDR3 region has 14 residues. Germline CDR1 is SGDLS and CDR2 is YYNGEE. V trimming: 0 bases; J trimming: 5 bases; junction bases outside the gene matches: 4. For the CDR3, the DNA is TGTGCCAGCAGCGTAGCGGGACAGAGAACTGAAGCTTTCTTT. Translation gives CASSVAGQRTEAFF.

In this sample, this clonotype turned up many times. The chain joins TRBV7-8 to TRBJ2-7; 9 nucleotides match TRBD2. With V trimmed by 3 bases and J by 5 bases, 8 bases remained unmatched. Germline lookup yields CDR1 SGHVS and CDR2 FQNEAQ. The CDR3 loop spans 15 amino acids. The CDR3 DNA sequence: TGTGCCAGCAGCTTGGGAGCGGGAGGAAGGAACGAGCAGTACTTC. Residues: CASSLGAGGRNEQYF.

In the case of this clonotype: The conserved phenylalanine or tryptophan normally closing the CDR3 is absent here, so this likely arose from a read error. The genes are TRBV2 and TRBJ2-7; TRBD2 aligns across 11 bases. The J segment lost 7 bases and the V segment lost 6 bases, leaving 11 bases of the junction unmatched. This CDR3 spans 15 amino acids. CDR1 and CDR2 from the germline V gene are SNHLY and FYNNEI. The CDR3 sequence is CASRGIAGGPGEQYS. Written as DNA, the CDR3 is TGTGCCAGCAGAGGTATAGCGGGAGGGCCGGGTGAGCAGTACTCC.

Ten or more counts support this clonotype. The chain employs TRBV7-3 and TRBJ2-5; perhaps TRBD2 as D (6 bases). The CDR3 contains 13 residues. Germline V gives CDR1 SGHTA, CDR2 FQGTGA. Trimming left V 5 bases short and J 5 bases short, with 12 bases between. The CDR3: CASSPGTRETQYF. DNA for the CDR3: TGTGCCAGCAGCCCCGGGACTCGGGAGACCCAGTACTTC.

The sample holds a few counts of this clonotype. V and J are TRBV7-9 and TRBJ2-7, with TRBD2 identical over 7 bases. CDR3 length: 14 residues. The trim removed 2 bases at V and 3 bases at J, leaving 4 bases unmatched. The germline CDR1 and CDR2 sequences are SEHNR and FQNEAQ (reference sequence). CDR3 region: CASSLLAGGYEQYF. CDR3 bases: TGTGCCAGCAGCTTATTAGCGGGCGGCTACGAGCAGTACTTC.

The CDR3 sequence: CATSDPRVGGFGEKLFF. DNA for the CDR3: TGTGCCACCAGTGACCCTAGAGTGGGCGGGTTTGGTGAAAAACTGTTTTTT. The chain employs TRBV24-1 and TRBJ1-4; D gene ambiguous. V was shortened by 4 bases and J by 7 bases, with 21 bases between the two germline ends. This CDR3 has 17 amino acids. Germline-derived CDR1 and CDR2 are KGHDR and SFDVKD.

The rearrangement uses TRBV7-8 and TRBJ1-1, with D perhaps TRBD1 (6 bases). The CDR3 has 16 residues. Trimming stripped 1 base from V and 6 bases from J, with 18 bases between. CDR1 and CDR2 from the germline V gene are SGHVS and FQNEAQ. CDR3 sequence: CASSLVVGQSGAEAFF. In DNA, the CDR3 is TGTGCCAGCAGCTTAGTAGTCGGACAGTCGGGGGCTGAAGCTTTCTTT. Full variable domain (remainder filled in from reference TRBV7-8 and TRBJ1-1): GAGVSQSPRYKVAKRGQDVALRCDPISGHVSLFWYQQALGQGPEFLTYFQNEAQLDKSGLPSDRFFAERPEGSVSTLKIQRTQQEDSAVYLCASSLVVGQSGAEAFFGQGTRLTVV.